The entry below describes one TCR beta chain. Its antigen remains unknown. The CDR3 has 15 amino acids. V gave up 5 bases and J gave up 4 bases; unmatched junction bases: 3. CDR1 is SGHTA, CDR2 FQGNSA, per germline. The data are from a study of T-cell memory formation after mild COVID-19. Study results and caveats: Balance between CD4 and CD8 was seen in clones contracting day 15 to 85, and a CD4+ lean was seen in later expanders.

Using constant-segment primers, 5'RACE produced TCR alpha and TCR beta cDNA libraries carrying sample barcodes and UMIs. TCRdb analysed the 5' RACE reads with MiXCR anew, one entry per CDR3 protein. This sample has around 370,000 distinct CDR3 sequences; roughly 21% occur once, and the top ten carry roughly an eighth. The gene calls are TRBV7-2 and TRBJ2-1; 12 bases agree with TRBD2. Sample: PBMCs or a T cell subset sorted from them (not recorded which). This TCR was recovered from an adult woman who had mild COVID-19 (a few samples of this study predate the infection). Cell type and time point are not known. The DNA for the CDR3 is TGTGCCAGCAGCGCCGGACTAGCGGGATACAATGAGCAGTTCTTC. Residues: CASSAGLAGYNEQFF.